The 7 T cell receptor beta chains below all came from one sample that was sequenced in a study of CD8+CD57+ T cells in acquired aplastic anemia. Genomic DNA acted as the template from which TCR beta VDJ combination and CDR3 sequence profiling were carried out. TCRdb re-analysed the reads in MiXCR, keeping a single row per CDR3 protein. The profile covers fewer than 250,000 distinct CDR3 sequences, with roughly half appearing a single time and roughly 15% taken by the ten largest. Sequencing was done on a sample of sorted CD4+, CD8+, or CD8+CD57+ T cells (not recorded which) from PBMCs. Receptors were obtained from a human donor in good health, serving as a control.

As regards this clonotype: This may stem from a read error, because a much larger clone lies one nucleotide away. This rearrangement joins TRBV27 to TRBJ1-2, with 7 bases aligning to TRBD1. Looked up from germline, CDR1 is MNHEY and CDR2 is SMNVEV (reference sequence). CDR3 length: 14 residues. CDR3 nucleotide sequence: TGTGCCAGCAGTCCCGGACAGGTACTCTATGGCTGCACCTTC. It is translated as CASSPGQVLYGCTF.

A single count supports this clonotype. Just one base apart from a much larger clone, this may be a read error. This rearrangement joins TRBV3-1 to TRBJ1-3, with D possibly being TRBD1 (5 bases). The CDR3 is made up of 13 amino acids. Germline CDR1 and CDR2: LGHDT and YNNKEL (reference sequence). Trimming shortened V by 4 bases and J by 10 bases, and 14 bases separated the two germline ends. CDR3 region: CASSRDAGLTIYF. The CDR3 bases are TGTGCCAGCAGCCGAGATGCGGGACTAACCATATATTTT.

The chain carries TRBV3-1 and TRBJ2-1, with 11 bases lining up with TRBD2. V lost 5 bases, J lost 4 bases, and 4 bases stayed unmatched. Germline-derived CDR1 and CDR2 are LGHDT and YNNKEL (reference sequence). The CDR3 is 15 amino acids. The CDR3 nucleotides are TGTGCCAGCAGCTCTAGCGGGGGGATGTACAATGAGCAGTTCTTC. This encodes CASSSSGGMYNEQFF.

In regard to this clonotype: Its ends do not fully match the called genes, so a read error is possible. The chain employs TRBV7-2 and TRBJ2-7; tentative D call: TRBD1 (5 bases). Looked up from germline, CDR1 is SGHTA and CDR2 is FQGNSA. CDR3 length: 14 amino acids. CDR3 sequence (DNA): TGTGCCAGCAGCTTAGCGGACAACTCCTACGAGCAGCACTTC. Translated: CASSLADNSYEQHF.

V gene TRBV29-1 combines with J gene TRBJ1-1; no reliable D call. Trimming took 5 bases from V and 3 from J, leaving 10 bases between them. This CDR3 comprises 12 residues. CDR1 is SQVTM and CDR2 is ANQGSEA in the germline V gene. The CDR3 coding sequence is TGCAGCGTTCTTGGTGCGGACACTGAAGCTTTCTTT. Encoded protein: CSVLGADTEAFF. The full variable domain, rest sourced from reference TRBV29-1 and TRBJ1-1, is SAVISQKPSRDICQRGTSLTIQCQVDSQVTMMFWYRQQPGQSLTLIATANQGSEATYESGFVIDKFPISRPNLTFSTLTVSNMSPEDSSIYLCSVLGADTEAFFGQGTRLTVV.

This clonotype was counted only a few times. This chain joins TRBV19 and TRBJ1-2, with D perhaps matching TRBD1 (6 bases). The germline CDR1 and CDR2 sequences are LNHDA and SQIVND (reference sequence). CDR3 length equals 15 residues. Trimming pared 7 bases from V and 6 bases from J, leaving 21 bases between. This chain's CDR3 is CASTFKGHPQDGYTF. CDR3 nucleotide sequence: TGTGCCAGTACCTTTAAGGGACATCCCCAGGATGGCTACACCTTC. The full variable domain, in which reference TRBV19 and TRBJ1-2 provide the parts outside the CDR3, is DGGITQSPKYLFRKEGQNVTLSCEQNLNHDAMYWYRQDPGQGLRLIYYSQIVNDFQKGDIAEGYSVSREKKESFPLTVTSAQKNPTAFYLCASTFKGHPQDGYTFGSGTRLTVV.

In this sample, this clonotype turned up many times. The V and J genes are TRBV29-1 and TRBJ1-2; no clear D gene. CDR1 is SQVTM, CDR2 ANQGSEA, per germline. This CDR3 is 13 amino acids long. Trimming left V 4 bases short and J 3 bases short, with 12 bases between. CDR3 coding DNA: TGCAGCGTTGGGAGCGCGGCTGACTATGGCTACACCTTC. The encoded protein is CSVGSAADYGYTF.